Listed here are 10 T cell receptor beta chains from one sample, sequenced in a study of neurological immune-mediated disorders. TCRdb ran MiXCR on the 5' RACE reads and lists one entry per CDR3 protein. The sample lists tens of thousands of distinct CDR3 sequences, 2% to 3% occurring once. Sequencing was performed on PBMCs. These receptors were taken from a man between 45 and 60 years old with multiple sclerosis.

This clonotype was detected ten times or more. The gene calls are TRBV15 and TRBJ1-1; weak D call: TRBD1 (6 bases). This CDR3 spans 14 amino acids. The V gene's germline CDR1 is LNHNV and CDR2 YYDKDF (reference sequence). V dropped 2 bases and J dropped 6 bases, with 13 bases sitting between them. CDR3 sequence reads: CATSRNRDNPEAFF. The DNA of the CDR3 is TGTGCCACCAGCAGAAACCGGGACAACCCTGAAGCTTTCTTT. Looking up the rest from reference TRBV15 and TRBJ1-1 gives the full variable domain: DAMVIQNPRYQVTQFGKPVTLSCSQTLNHNVMYWYQQKSSQAPKLLFHYYDKDFNNEADTPDNFQSRRPNTSFCFLDIRSPGLGDTAMYLCATSRNRDNPEAFFGQGTRLTVV.

In regard to this clonotype: A clone one base away is much larger, so this may be a read error. This chain connects TRBV20-1 to TRBJ1-1; D is uncertain. CDR3 length equals 11 residues. Germline-derived CDR1 and CDR2 are DFQATT and SNEGSKA (reference sequence). V lost 6 bases to trimming and J lost 3 bases, with 8 bases between them. The CDR3 region is CSATTYTEAFF. In DNA form, the CDR3 reads TGCAGTGCCACTACGTACACTGAAGCTTTCTTT.

In regard to this clonotype: This may be a read error: a much more frequent sequence differs by one nucleotide. The conserved closing phenylalanine or tryptophan is absent in this CDR3, likely reflecting a read error. The V call is TRBV14, the J call TRBJ1-6; D gene unclear. Trimming took 4 bases from V and 6 from J, leaving 7 bases between them. CDR3 length: 13 amino acids. In germline, CDR1 is SGHDN, CDR2 FVKESK. The chain's CDR3 is CASSRVINSPLHC. In DNA, the CDR3 is TGTGCCAGCAGCCGTGTCATTAATTCACCCCTCCACTGT.

This clonotype showed up many times. V is TRBV20-1 and J is TRBJ2-3; TRBD2 might be the D (6 bases). This CDR3 spans 14 amino acids. Germline CDR1 DFQATT, CDR2 SNEGSKA (reference sequence). V shed 0 bases and J shed 6 bases, with 13 bases lying between them. The CDR3 is CSARERGRGDTQYF. The CDR3 bases are TGCAGTGCTAGAGAGCGGGGCCGGGGGGATACGCAGTATTTT.

The chain couples TRBV4-1 to TRBJ2-1; TRBD2 matches 7 bases. The germline gives CDR1 MGHRA, CDR2 YSYEKL. The CDR3 loop spans 15 amino acids. V trimming: 1 base; J trimming: 12 bases; junction bases outside the gene matches: 12. The CDR3 reads CASSQGSGGPPPQFF. CDR3 DNA sequence: TGCGCCAGCAGCCAAGGGTCGGGGGGACCTCCGCCGCAGTTCTTC.

This clonotype was found many times. The gene calls are TRBV20-1 and TRBJ2-7; D might be TRBD2 (6 bases). CDR1 and CDR2 (germline): DFQATT, SNEGSKA (reference sequence). Trimming removed 0 bases from V and 2 bases from J, with 8 bases in between. This CDR3 has 13 amino acids. The CDR3 DNA sequence: TGCAGTGCTAGAGATGGAGGGACCTACGAGCAGTACTTC. Translating it yields CSARDGGTYEQYF.

This clonotype was counted many times. The CDR3 region has the DNA TGTGCCAGCAGCTTAGATCCTAGCGCCGGGGAGCTGTTTTTT. It encodes CASSLDPSAGELFF. The chain uses TRBV11-3 and TRBJ2-2; TRBD2 is a possible D gene (6 bases). CDR1 SGHNT and CDR2 YENEEA come from the germline V gene. Trimming took 0 bases from V and 6 from J, leaving 8 bases between them. CDR3 size: 14 residues.

This clonotype has ten or more counts. This chain connects TRBV20-1 to TRBJ1-1, with 8 bases aligning to TRBD1. The CDR3 is 13 residues long. Per the germline V gene, CDR1 is DFQATT and CDR2 is SNEGSKA (reference sequence). V shed 6 bases and J 3 bases; nucleotides not matched to a gene: 6. CDR3 sequence (DNA): TGCAGTGCAGGGACAGGTCTGGACACTGAAGCTTTCTTT. It specifies CSAGTGLDTEAFF.

This clonotype was found many times. One junction end disagrees with the germline gene, perhaps due to a read error. The V gene is TRBV5-1, the J gene TRBJ1-5, with TRBD1 matching over 11 bases. The CDR3 is 15 residues long. The germline V gene has CDR1 SGHRS and CDR2 YFSETQ. In DNA, the CDR3 is TGCGCCAGCAGCCCGGACAGGGGGCTCAATCAGCCCCAGAATTTT. Its protein is CASSPDRGLNQPQNF.

The table lists this clonotype with many counts. The chain carries TRBV3-1 and TRBJ2-7; 11 bases match TRBD2. Germline V CDR1 and CDR2: LGHDT, YNNKEL (reference sequence). CDR3 size: 16 residues. V shed 2 bases, J shed 4 bases, and the junction held 7 bases outside the gene matches. As DNA, the CDR3 is TGTGCCAGCAGCCAAAGACTAGCGGGGAATCTGTACGAGCAGTACTTC. Translated: CASSQRLAGNLYEQYF.